These 16 T cell receptor beta chains were all obtained from the same sample, sequenced in a study of blood T cell repertoires in COVID-19. TCRdb's copy holds only in-frame clones and misses some; the assay was immunoSEQ multiplex PCR. This table has about 170,000 clones, around 85% appearing once. Sample: peripheral blood. These TCRs come from a man in his fifties or sixties who had recovered from COVID-19.

Concerning this clone itself: The sample contains more than one DNA sequence encoding this CDR3. CDR3 bases: TGTGCCAGCAGCTTGGCAGGCAGCACAGATACGCAGTATTTT. Its translation: CASSLAGSTDTQYF. This chain links TRBV5-4 with TRBJ2-3; D is ambiguous. Germline V gene data show CDR1 as SGHNT and CDR2 as YYREEE (reference sequence). V shed 0 bases and J shed 0 bases, with 5 bases lying between them. The CDR3 totals 14 residues.

The rearrangement links TRBV5-1 to TRBJ1-2; 8 bases match TRBD1. V was clipped by 0 bases and J by 5 bases; unmatched bases: 3. The CDR3 covers 14 residues. CDR1 and CDR2 from the germline V gene are SGHRS and YFSETQ. The CDR3 protein is CASSLADREYGYTF. CDR3 DNA: TGCGCCAGCAGCTTGGCGGACAGGGAATATGGCTACACCTTC.

The rearrangement joins TRBV15 to TRBJ1-3, with D tentatively TRBD1 (5 bases). Germline loops: CDR1 LNHNV, CDR2 YYDKDF (reference sequence). The V end was cut by 0 bases, the J end by 1 base, with 19 bases between. The CDR3 covers 19 residues. The CDR3 sequence is CATSRDLLASGRSGNTIYF. The CDR3 nucleotides are TGTGCCACCAGCAGAGATCTCTTGGCGTCAGGGAGGTCTGGAAACACCATATATTTT.

The CDR3 coding sequence is TGTGCCAGCAGCCGGGACAGAAACTATGGCTACACCTTC. Protein: CASSRDRNYGYTF. This rearrangement joins TRBV7-6 to TRBJ1-2; 7 nucleotides align to TRBD1. Germline V gene data show CDR1 as SGHVS and CDR2 as FNYEAQ. After removal of 5 bases from V and 2 bases from J, the junction contained 2 bases not matched to a gene. The CDR3 consists of 13 residues.

The chain employs TRBV5-5 and TRBJ2-1; tentative D call: TRBD2 (6 bases). Trimming cost V 5 bases and J 0 bases, with 12 bases left between them. CDR1 is SGHKS, CDR2 YYEKEE, per germline (reference sequence). CDR3 size: 15 residues. CDR3 coding DNA: TGTGCCAGCAGTATACGGGGGAGCTCCTACAATGAGCAGTTCTTC. Translated, it gives CASSIRGSSYNEQFF. The full variable domain, rest sourced from reference TRBV5-5 and TRBJ2-1, is DAGVTQSPTHLIKTRGQQVTLRCSPISGHKSVSWYQQVLGQGPQFIFQYYEKEERGRGNFPDRFSARQFPNYSSELNVNALLLGDSALYLCASSIRGSSYNEQFFGPGTRLTVL.

J is TRBJ2-3 and V is TRBV18; weak D call: TRBD2 (5 bases). V dropped 4 bases and J dropped 1 base, with 12 bases sitting between them. The germline gives CDR1 KGHSH, CDR2 LQKENI. There are 15 residues in the CDR3. The CDR3 nucleotides read TGTGCCAGCTCACGAGGAGCGGCCGGCACAGATACGCAGTATTTT. This sequence encodes CASSRGAAGTDTQYF.

The V call is TRBV3-1 (or the pseudogene TRBV3-2), the J call TRBJ2-3; D gene ambiguous. The CDR3 runs to 12 residues. The germline V and J ends were trimmed by 4 bases and 7 bases, with 9 bases remaining between them. Germline CDR1 reads LGHDT; CDR2 reads YNNKEL (reference sequence). As DNA, the CDR3 is TGTGCCAGCAGCCCCCAGCGTAATACGCAGTATTTT. Translation: CASSPQRNTQYF.

The chain joins TRBV19 to TRBJ1-1; D not certain. V gave up 3 bases and J gave up 1 base, with 9 bases separating them. Germline lookup yields CDR1 LNHDA and CDR2 SQIVND (reference sequence). The CDR3 runs to 14 residues. This CDR3 reads CASSISVSNTEAFF. CDR3 DNA sequence: TGTGCCAGTAGTATTAGCGTTTCGAACACTGAAGCTTTCTTT.

The rearrangement joins TRBV7-2 to TRBJ1-2; D unresolved. V gave up 0 bases and J gave up 4 bases, with 9 bases separating them. Germline CDR1 reads SGHTA; CDR2 reads FQGNSA. This CDR3 comprises 14 residues. The CDR3 DNA reads as TGTGCCAGCAGCTTAGCCACAGCCAGCTATGGCTACACCTTC. Protein product: CASSLATASYGYTF.

The chain couples TRBV11-2 to TRBJ1-6; possible D gene TRBD1, 5 bases. There are 17 residues in the CDR3. Trimming removed 5 bases from V and 2 bases from J, with 16 bases in between. The V gene's germline CDR1 is SGHAT and CDR2 FQNNGV. The CDR3 DNA reads TGTGCCAGCAGCCCGCAGGGTTTAGGCGCCTATAATTCACCCCTCCACTTT. Its protein product is CASSPQGLGAYNSPLHF.

This clone has a single count. This chain joins TRBV6-5 and TRBJ1-1; tentatively, D is TRBD1 (5 bases). Trimming removed 6 bases from V and 1 base from J, with 9 bases in between. Germline-derived CDR1 and CDR2 are MNHEY and SVGAGI. This CDR3 region has 13 residues. CDR3 bases: TGTGCCAGCAGCCTGACAGAGAACACTGAAGCTTTCTTT. It is translated as CASSLTENTEAFF.

The rearrangement uses TRBV9 and TRBJ1-2; 9 bases align to TRBD1. With V trimmed by 0 bases and J by 2 bases, 2 bases remained unmatched. The CDR3 extends over 15 amino acids. Germline CDR1 reads SGDLS; CDR2 reads YYNGEE. The CDR3 reads CASSVDGTGNYGYTF. As DNA, the CDR3 is TGTGCCAGCAGCGTAGATGGGACAGGGAACTATGGCTACACCTTC.

The chain recombines TRBV9 with TRBJ1-2; no clear D. Trimming stripped 3 bases from V and 6 bases from J, with 15 bases between. CDR3 length equals 14 residues. The germline gives CDR1 SGDLS, CDR2 YYNGEE. CDR3 nucleotides: TGTGCCAGCAGCGCCGGACGGAGGCCCGATGGCTACACCTTC. This encodes CASSAGRRPDGYTF. The full variable domain, its missing parts supplied by reference TRBV9 and TRBJ1-2, is DSGVTQTPKHLITATGQRVTLRCSPRSGDLSVYWYQQSLDQGLQFLIQYYNGEERAKGNILERFSAQQFPDLHSELNLSSLELGDSALYFCASSAGRRPDGYTFGSGTRLTVV.

The chain combines TRBV7-3 with TRBJ2-1; 8 bases match TRBD2. V was pared by 5 bases and J by 8 bases, with 14 bases of the junction left unmatched. The CDR3 is 16 amino acids. Germline values: CDR1 SGHTA, CDR2 FQGTGA. In DNA, the CDR3 is TGTGCCAGCAGCCTGAATCCGGGACTAGGAGGGGATGAGCAGTTCTTC. It codes for CASSLNPGLGGDEQFF.

The rearrangement links TRBV30 to TRBJ1-3; D is unclear. Germline V gene data show CDR1 as GTSNPN and CDR2 as SVGIG (reference sequence). Between the trimmed V and J ends, which lost 1 base and 0 bases, there was a span of 7 bases. CDR3 size: 14 residues. Here the CDR3 DNA reads TGTGCCTGGAGTGGCACGGTCTCTGGAAACACCATATATTTT. This sequence encodes CAWSGTVSGNTIYF. Full variable domain (remainder filled in from reference TRBV30 and TRBJ1-3): SQTIHQWPATLVQPVGSPLSLECTVEGTSNPNLYWYRQAAGRGLQLLFYSVGIGQISSEVPQNLSASRPQDRQFILSSKKLLLSDSGFYLCAWSGTVSGNTIYFGEGSWLTVV.

The V and J genes are TRBV5-1 and TRBJ2-1; 14 bases match TRBD2. The CDR3 has 16 amino acids. V shed 4 bases, J shed 7 bases, and the junction held 7 bases outside the gene matches. Germline CDR1 reads SGHRS; CDR2 reads YFSETQ. Here the CDR3 reads CASSRTSGGTSNEQFF. In DNA form, the CDR3 reads TGCGCCAGCAGCCGGACTAGCGGGGGGACAAGTAATGAGCAGTTCTTC.